This T cell receptor beta chain appears in the sequencing data of a study of blood T cell repertoires in COVID-19. Background on the study: COVID-19 samples from acute and convalescent phases originated in the United States, Italy and Spain. Sample material is recorded as cDNA or gDNA derived from T cells, B-cell-depleted T cells, or PBMCs.

Patients from Seattle were sampled longitudinally, starting during active infection. In the original analysis: Counts of nucleated cells, estimated from reference gene primer amplification, were obtained. TCRdb's table, derived via immunoSEQ multiplex PCR, lists solely in-frame clones and lacks some. The DNA was the basis for D and trimming; V, J and clone size are from that table. The sample comprises about 290,000 clones, roughly nine tenths of which are singletons, and approximately 10% rests with the top ten. This CDR3 has 12 residues. CDR1 and CDR2 (germline): LNHDA, SQIVND (reference sequence). Trimming stripped 4 bases from V and 5 bases from J, with 6 bases between.

The chain combines TRBV19 with TRBJ1-5; D ambiguous. The specimen sequenced was peripheral blood. This receptor was taken from a woman aged 30 to 39 with COVID-19, enrolled during active disease. CDR3 residues: CASSKRDQPQHF. CDR3 bases: TGTGCCAGTAGTAAGAGGGATCAGCCCCAGCATTTT.